This T cell receptor (beta chain) was documented in a study of CD8 T cells in Susac syndrome. Trimming left V 3 bases short and J 5 bases short, with 11 bases between. CDR3 length: 14 amino acids. CDR1 and CDR2 (germline): SGDLS, YYNGEE. A note on this clonotype: The antigen remains unidentified.

The authors sequenced TCR beta from blood CD8+ and CD4+ T cells. Patients with stable or active relapsing-remitting disease, all of them treatment-naive, made up the multiple sclerosis controls. A quantity of about 0.45 to 1 ug RNA underwent reverse transcription using random hexamers. By means of immunoSEQ multiplex PCR, TCR beta CDR3 spanning 54 Vbeta and 13 Jbeta underwent amplification. TCRdb recomputed calls from the immunoSEQ multiplex PCR reads with MiXCR, one row per CDR3 protein. The profile shows some 110,000 distinct CDR3 sequences, more than 85% of them singletons. Study-wide findings and caveats: The study recognized that the number of individuals in its TCR sequencing and HLA analysis was relatively small.

The sample taken for sequencing was CD8+ T cells from PBMCs. V and J are TRBV9 and TRBJ2-2, with D tentatively TRBD1 or TRBD2 (5 bases each). This receptor was taken from a human donor with multiple sclerosis. CDR3 amino acids: CASSEGRLTGELFF. The CDR3 DNA is TGTGCCAGCAGCGAGGGACGGTTAACCGGGGAGCTGTTTTTT. The full variable domain, its missing parts supplied by reference TRBV9 and TRBJ2-2, is DSGVTQTPKHLITATGQRVTLRCSPRSGDLSVYWYQQSLDQGLQFLIQYYNGEERAKGNILERFSAQQFPDLHSELNLSSLELGDSALYFCASSEGRLTGELFFGEGSRLTVL.